This T cell receptor beta chain came from a study of T cells in Graves' hyperthyroidism and ophthalmopathy. This clonotype was recorded at least ten times. In patients aged 18 to 65, hyperthyroidism was newly diagnosed, with duration under 2 months. From more than 8 ml of fresh peripheral blood, PBMCs were isolated. Amplification of TCR beta CDR3 regions was performed using RNA transcripts as template. Carried out on the TCR CDR3, a first-round RT-PCR used the HTBI primer set. TCRdb itself ran the multiplex PCR reads through MiXCR, one entry per CDR3 protein. The table shows some 740,000 distinct CDR3 sequences, with 13% to 15% occurring only once. CDR1 and CDR2 from the germline V gene are DFQATT and SNEGSKA (reference sequence). CDR3 length: 14 residues. V gave up 2 bases and J gave up 9 bases; unmatched junction bases: 6.

Sequencing was done on a sample of blood. The receptor was derived from a young woman with Graves' hyperthyroidism. This rearrangement joins TRBV20-1 to TRBJ1-6, with 8 bases aligning to TRBD1. The CDR3: CSARPGQESSPLHF. The CDR3 coding sequence is TGCAGTGCTAGACCGGGACAGGAGAGTTCACCCCTCCACTTT.